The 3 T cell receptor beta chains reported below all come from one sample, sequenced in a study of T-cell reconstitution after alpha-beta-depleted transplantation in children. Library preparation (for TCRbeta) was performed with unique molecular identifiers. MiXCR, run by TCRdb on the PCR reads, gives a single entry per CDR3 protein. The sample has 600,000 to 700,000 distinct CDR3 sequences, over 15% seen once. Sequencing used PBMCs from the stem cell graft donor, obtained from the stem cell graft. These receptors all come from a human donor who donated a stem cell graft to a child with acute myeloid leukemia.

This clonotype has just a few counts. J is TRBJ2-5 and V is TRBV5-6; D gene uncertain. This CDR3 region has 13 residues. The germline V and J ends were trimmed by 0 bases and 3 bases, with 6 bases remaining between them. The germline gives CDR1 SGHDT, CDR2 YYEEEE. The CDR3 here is CASSLVGKETQYF. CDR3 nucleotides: TGTGCCAGCAGCTTGGTAGGGAAAGAGACCCAGTACTTC. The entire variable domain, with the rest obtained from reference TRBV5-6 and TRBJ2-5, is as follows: DAGVTQSPTHLIKTRGQQVTLRCSPKSGHDTVSWYQQALGQGPQFIFQYYEEEERQRGNFPDRFSGHQFPNYSSELNVNALLLGDSALYLCASSLVGKETQYFGPGTRLLVL.

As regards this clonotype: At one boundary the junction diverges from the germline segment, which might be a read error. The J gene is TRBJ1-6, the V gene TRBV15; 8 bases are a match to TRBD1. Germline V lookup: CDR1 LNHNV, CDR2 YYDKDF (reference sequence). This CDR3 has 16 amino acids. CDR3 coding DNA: TGTGCCGCCAGCAGAGATTTGGCAGGGGGCGGGTCACCCCTCCACTTT. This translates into CAASRDLAGGGSPLHF.

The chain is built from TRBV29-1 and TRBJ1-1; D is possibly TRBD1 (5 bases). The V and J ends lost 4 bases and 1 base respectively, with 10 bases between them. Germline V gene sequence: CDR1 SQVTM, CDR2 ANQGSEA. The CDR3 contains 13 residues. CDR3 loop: CSVGGWANTEAFF. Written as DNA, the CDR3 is TGCAGCGTTGGGGGGTGGGCGAACACTGAAGCTTTCTTT.